Following are 8 T cell receptor beta chains from one sample sequenced in a study of blood T cell repertoires in COVID-19. The protocol was immunoSEQ multiplex PCR, while the TCRdb copy is restricted to in-frame clones and leaves out a portion. The sample gives about 59,000 clones, around 80% of which show up once; approximately 7% is in the top ten. Specimen: peripheral blood. The receptors originated from a man in his fifties or sixties with acute or convalescent COVID-19.

V usage is TRBV27 and J usage is TRBJ1-2; possibly TRBD1 for D (6 bases). Germline V lookup: CDR1 MNHEY, CDR2 SMNVEV (reference sequence). Trimming took 3 bases from V and 4 from J, leaving 12 bases between them. The CDR3 length is 14 residues. CDR3 amino acids: CASSFSGTSYGYTF. DNA for the CDR3: TGTGCCAGCAGTTTTTCCGGGACATCCTATGGCTACACCTTC.

This chain connects TRBV11-2 to TRBJ2-5, with 10 bases that match TRBD1. Germline loops: CDR1 SGHAT, CDR2 FQNNGV. V lost 6 bases, J lost 5 bases, and 6 bases stayed unmatched. The CDR3 extends over 14 amino acids. CDR3: CASRTVDRGETQYF. CDR3 nucleotides: TGTGCCAGCAGGACAGTGGACAGGGGGGAGACCCAGTACTTC. Variable domain in full (rest from reference TRBV11-2 and TRBJ2-5): EAGVAQSPRYKIIEKRQSVAFWCNPISGHATLYWYQQILGQGPKLLIQFQNNGVVDDSQLPKDRFSAERLKGVDSTLKIQPAKLEDSAVYLCASRTVDRGETQYFGPGTRLLVL.

The count of this clone is one. The gene calls are TRBV7-9 and TRBJ2-5, with TRBD2 identical over 15 bases. Per germline, CDR1 SEHNR and CDR2 FQNEAQ (reference sequence). V lost 4 bases and J lost 2; bases outside the gene matches: 2. The CDR3 totals 16 residues. The CDR3 DNA reads TGTGCCAGCAGCTACGGGACTAGCGGGGGGCAAGAGACCCAGTACTTC. This sequence encodes CASSYGTSGGQETQYF.

This chain joins TRBV29-1 and TRBJ2-3; 7 bases align to TRBD2. Germline V lookup: CDR1 SQVTM, CDR2 ANQGSEA. The CDR3 contains 13 residues. With 3 bases clipped from V and 0 bases from J, the junction kept 0 bases outside the gene matches. This CDR3 is CSVERGSTDTQYF. The CDR3 DNA sequence: TGCAGCGTTGAGCGGGGGAGCACAGATACGCAGTATTTT.

The chain is built from TRBV12-5 and TRBJ2-7, with 9 bases lining up with TRBD1. Germline CDR1 LGHNT, CDR2 FRNRAP. The CDR3 totals 14 residues. V was pared by 4 bases and J by 3 bases, with 4 bases of the junction left unmatched. DNA of the CDR3: TGTGCTAGTGGTTCGGGACAGGGAGGCTACGAGCAGTACTTC. Translated: CASGSGQGGYEQYF.

The V call is TRBV28, the J call TRBJ2-5; D perhaps matches TRBD2 (6 bases). Trimming removed 3 bases from V and 7 bases from J, with 18 bases in between. The CDR3 is 15 amino acids. The V gene's germline CDR1 is MDHEN and CDR2 SYDVKM. CDR3 amino acids: CASSFTGRGLATQYF. CDR3 bases: TGTGCCAGCAGTTTCACGGGCCGGGGGTTGGCGACCCAGTACTTC.

V and J are TRBV6-5 and TRBJ2-7, with a possible D match to TRBD2 (5 bases). Germline V gives CDR1 MNHEY, CDR2 SVGAGI. V lost 8 bases to trimming and J lost 0 bases, with 14 bases between them. The CDR3 sequence is 14 residues long. The CDR3 DNA sequence: TGTGCCAGCTCTCCGGGGTGGAGCTCCTACGAGCAGTACTTC. It yields the protein CASSPGWSSYEQYF.

This clone was counted a few times. This chain uses TRBV2 with TRBJ1-4; possible D gene TRBD1, 6 bases. The V gene lost 6 bases and the J gene lost 5 bases, with 16 bases spanning the gap. The CDR3 covers 15 residues. Germline values: CDR1 SNHLY, CDR2 FYNNEI. The CDR3 reads CASRNRDTRNEKLFF. For the CDR3, the DNA is TGTGCCAGCAGGAATCGGGACACAAGAAATGAAAAACTGTTTTTT.